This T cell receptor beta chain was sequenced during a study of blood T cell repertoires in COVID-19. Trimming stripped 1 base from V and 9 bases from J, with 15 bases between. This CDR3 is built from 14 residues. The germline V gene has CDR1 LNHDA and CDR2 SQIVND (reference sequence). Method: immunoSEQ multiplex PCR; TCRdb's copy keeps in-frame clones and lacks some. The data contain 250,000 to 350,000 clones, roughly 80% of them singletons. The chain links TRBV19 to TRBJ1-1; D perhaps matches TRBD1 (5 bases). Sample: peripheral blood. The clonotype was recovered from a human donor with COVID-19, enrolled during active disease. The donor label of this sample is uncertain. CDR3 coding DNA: TGTGCCAGTAGTATAGGAATAACAGGATTACAAGCTTTCTTT. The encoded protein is CASSIGITGLQAFF. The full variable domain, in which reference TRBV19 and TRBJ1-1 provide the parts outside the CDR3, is DGGITQSPKYLFRKEGQNVTLSCEQNLNHDAMYWYRQDPGQGLRLIYYSQIVNDFQKGDIAEGYSVSREKKESFPLTVTSAQKNPTAFYLCASSIGITGLQAFFGQGTRLTVV.